These T cell receptor beta chains were read from a single sample in a study of T cells of healthy individuals. TCRdb processed the 5' RACE reads anew with MiXCR; each CDR3 protein has one entry. The sample contains about 57,000 distinct CDR3 sequences, roughly 15% of which appear only once. These receptors originate from a human donor in good health. CDR3s include the opening cysteine and the closing phenylalanine or tryptophan. A D gene is named only where the DNA matches it firmly. Where a row states a size, it is once, few, many or the class of an expanded clone; other rows omit it.

>many|TRBJ2-7|TRBV6-6|16|NA
CASRTVQDSGSYEQYF
TGTGCCAGCAGAACGGTCCAGGACAGTGGGTCCTACGAGCAGTACTTC
>few|TRBJ2-1|TRBV5-1|14|NA
CASSNAQGLNEQFF
TGCGCCAGCAGCAACGCGCAGGGGCTAAATGAGCAGTTCTTC
>NA|TRBJ2-7|TRBV20-1|15|NA
CSAAQESRDSYEQYF
TGCAGTGCCGCCCAAGAGAGCAGGGACTCCTACGAGCAGTACTTC
>few|TRBJ2-6|TRBV28|18|NA
CASSRSGAHLAGANVLTF
TGTGCCAGCAGCCGTTCAGGGGCGCACTTAGCTGGGGCCAACGTCCTGACTTTC
>NA|TRBJ2-6|TRBV2|13|NA
CASTGPGANVLTF
TGTGCCAGCACTGGCCCTGGGGCCAACGTCCTGACTTTC
>NA|TRBJ2-7|TRBV12-5|16|NA
CASGNPAELSSYEQYF
TGTGCTAGTGGTAACCCAGCGGAACTGAGCTCCTACGAGCAGTACTTC
>few|TRBJ2-7|TRBV10-3|16|TRBD2
CAINRGLADSSYEQYF
TGTGCCATCAATCGGGGACTAGCCGATAGCTCCTACGAGCAGTACTTC
>NA|TRBJ2-1|TRBV7-2|13|NA
CASSLAKSGEQFF
TGTGCCAGCAGCTTAGCCAAATCGGGTGAGCAGTTCTTC
>many|TRBJ2-3|TRBV25-1|18|TRBD1
CASGTGGDPTDLTDTQYF
TGTGCCAGCGGGACAGGCGGAGACCCGACGGATCTCACAGATACGCAGTATTTT
>NA|TRBJ2-2|TRBV20-1|15|NA
CSARASSRVGGELFF
TGCAGTGCTAGGGCCTCCAGCCGGGTTGGCGGGGAGCTGTTTTTT
>many|TRBJ2-7|TRBV15|16|TRBD2
CATSDWTSGNSYEQYF
TGTGCCACCAGCGACTGGACTAGCGGCAACTCCTACGAGCAGTACTTC
>few|TRBJ2-3|TRBV20-1|15|TRBD2
CSAISSGSRVGTQYF
TGCAGTGCTATATCCAGCGGGAGTAGGGTTGGTACGCAGTATTTT
>many|TRBJ1-2|TRBV5-4|13|NA
CASSLAGGKGYTF
TGTGCCAGCAGCTTGGCCGGAGGGAAGGGCTACACCTTC
>NA|TRBJ2-2|TRBV20-1|15|NA
CSARLPLYNTGELVF
TGCAGTGCTAGATTACCCCTCTATAACACCGGGGAGCTGGTTTTT
>many|TRBJ1-5|TRBV20-1|15|NA
CSATGFVVNNQPQHF
TGCAGTGCTACGGGTTTCGTAGTTAACAATCAGCCCCAGCATTTT
>once|TRBJ2-5|TRBV5-1|14|NA
CASSLAGIRETQYF
TGCGCCAGCAGCTTGGCGGGGATTAGAGAGACCCAGTACTTC
>medium-sized|TRBJ2-7|TRBV6-2/TRBV6-3|14|TRBD2
CASSPGLPSYEQYF
TGTGCCAGCAGCCCGGGACTACCCTCCTACGAGCAGTACTTC
>NA|TRBJ2-1|TRBV11-3|13|NA
CASSASEGRVIIF
TGTGCCAGCAGCGCCTCCGAGGGCAGGGTAATTATCTTC
>many|TRBJ2-2|TRBV10-3|14|NA
CAIRAGQNTGELFF
TGTGCCATCAGGGCGGGTCAGAACACCGGGGAGCTGTTTTTT
>few|TRBJ2-7|TRBV28|14|NA
CASTLGDSLYEQYF
TGTGCCAGCACCCTGGGAGACAGCCTCTACGAGCAGTACTTC
>many|TRBJ2-7|TRBV4-1|14|TRBD1
CASSLRDSSYEQYF
TGCGCCAGCAGCCTACGGGACAGCTCCTACGAGCAGTACTTC
>once|TRBJ1-1|TRBV6-5|13|NA
CASRLQGGTEAFF
TGTGCCAGCAGGTTACAGGGTGGCACTGAAGCTTTCTTT
>medium-sized|TRBJ2-1|TRBV20-1|14|NA
CSARDLSGYNEQFF
TGCAGTGCTAGAGATCTAAGCGGGTACAATGAGCAGTTCTTC
>NA|TRBJ2-7|TRBV7-9|12|NA
CASSLSEGEQYF
TGTGCCAGCAGCTTAAGTGAGGGTGAGCAGTACTTC